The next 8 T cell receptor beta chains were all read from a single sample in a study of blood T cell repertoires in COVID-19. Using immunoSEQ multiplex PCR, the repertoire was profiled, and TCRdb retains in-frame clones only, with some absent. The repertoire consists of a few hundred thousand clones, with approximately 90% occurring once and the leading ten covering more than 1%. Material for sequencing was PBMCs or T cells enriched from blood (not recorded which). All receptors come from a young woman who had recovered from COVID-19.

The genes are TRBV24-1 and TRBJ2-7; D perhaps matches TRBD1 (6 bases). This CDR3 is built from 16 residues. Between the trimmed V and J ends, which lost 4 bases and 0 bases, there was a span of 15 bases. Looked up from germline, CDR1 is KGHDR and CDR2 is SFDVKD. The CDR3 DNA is TGTGCCACCAGTGAGACCGGGACAAAGAGCTCCTACGAGCAGTACTTC. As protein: CATSETGTKSSYEQYF.

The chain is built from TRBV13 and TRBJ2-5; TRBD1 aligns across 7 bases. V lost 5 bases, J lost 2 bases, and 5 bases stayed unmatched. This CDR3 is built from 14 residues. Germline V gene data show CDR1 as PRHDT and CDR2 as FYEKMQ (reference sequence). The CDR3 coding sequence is TGTGCCAGCAGCATCCGGGACAGACAAGAGACCCAGTACTTC. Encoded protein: CASSIRDRQETQYF.

The CDR3 loop is CAWGKRGEAFF. The CDR3 DNA sequence: TGTGCCTGGGGAAAAAGGGGGGAAGCTTTCTTT. The chain employs TRBV30 and TRBJ1-1; the D gene is possibly TRBD1 (6 bases). V lost 5 bases and J lost 8, with 12 bases in between. This CDR3 is built from 11 residues. Per germline, CDR1 GTSNPN and CDR2 SVGIG (reference sequence).

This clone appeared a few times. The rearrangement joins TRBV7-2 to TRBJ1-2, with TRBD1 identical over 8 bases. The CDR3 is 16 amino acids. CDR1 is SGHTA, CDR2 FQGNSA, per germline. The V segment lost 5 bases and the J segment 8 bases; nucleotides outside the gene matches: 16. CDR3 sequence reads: CASSTLVQGAYEGYTF. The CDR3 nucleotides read TGTGCCAGCAGCACTCTTGTCCAGGGGGCGTACGAAGGCTACACCTTC. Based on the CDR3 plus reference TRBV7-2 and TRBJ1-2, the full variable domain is GAGVSQSPSNKVTEKGKDVELRCDPISGHTALYWYRQSLGQGLEFLIYFQGNSAPDKSGLPSDRFSAERTGGSVSTLTIQRTQQEDSAVYLCASSTLVQGAYEGYTFGSGTRLTVV.

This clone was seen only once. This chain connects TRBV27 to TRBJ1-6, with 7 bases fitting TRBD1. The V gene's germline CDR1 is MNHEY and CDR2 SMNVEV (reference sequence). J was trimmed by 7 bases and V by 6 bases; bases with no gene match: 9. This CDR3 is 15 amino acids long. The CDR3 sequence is CASRKQTGMNSPLHF. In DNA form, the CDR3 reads TGTGCCAGCAGGAAACAGACAGGGATGAATTCACCCCTCCACTTT.

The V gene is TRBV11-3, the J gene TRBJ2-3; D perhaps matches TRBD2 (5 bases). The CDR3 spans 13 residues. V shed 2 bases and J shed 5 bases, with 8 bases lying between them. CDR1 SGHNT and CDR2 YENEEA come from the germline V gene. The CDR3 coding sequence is TGTGCCAGCAGCTTAATACGGGAAGATACGCAGTATTTT. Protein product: CASSLIREDTQYF.

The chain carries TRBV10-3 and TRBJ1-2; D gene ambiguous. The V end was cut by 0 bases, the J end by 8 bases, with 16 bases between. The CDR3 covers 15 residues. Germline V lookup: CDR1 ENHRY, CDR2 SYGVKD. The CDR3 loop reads CAISESVPMIEGYTF. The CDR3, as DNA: TGTGCCATCAGTGAGTCGGTTCCCATGATAGAAGGCTACACCTTC.

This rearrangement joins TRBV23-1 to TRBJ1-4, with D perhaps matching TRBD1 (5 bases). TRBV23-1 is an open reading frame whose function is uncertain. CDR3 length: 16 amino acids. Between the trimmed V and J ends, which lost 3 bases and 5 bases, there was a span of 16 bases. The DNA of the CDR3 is TGCGCCAGCAGTCATCACCCGGCAGGGCGGAATGAAAAACTGTTTTTT. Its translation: CASSHHPAGRNEKLFF.